This T cell receptor beta chain emerged from a study of Ad26.COV2.S vaccination and SARS-CoV-2 variants (dated by TCRdb to about 2021). For context, the study as a whole: Vaccine-arm donors came from COV1001, a multicentre, randomized, double-blind, placebo-controlled phase I-IIa trial of Ad26.COV2.S in healthy adults. Throughout the experiments and outcome assessment, investigators stayed blinded to trial group allocation. Dosing of Ad26.COV2.S was intramuscular, at either 5x10^10 or 1x10^11 viral particles, delivered as one shot or as two shots spaced 56 days apart. The specificity and breadth of SARS-CoV-2-reactive T cell receptors after Ad26.COV2.S vaccination were assessed by TCRbeta repertoire sequencing. Participants in the trial were split at random into five groups of five each, receiving low-dose or high-dose Ad26.COV2.S once or twice, or else placebo on both occasions. A total of approximately 32 samples were included in the TCR-sequenced set, comprising around 19 Ad26.COV2.S vaccine recipients, 5 placebo recipients and 8 SARS-CoV-2 convalescent individuals. What the research found in general, with its limitations: The study lacked the statistical power to compare responses across vaccine doses or regimens. Comparable non-spike TCR breadth was observed between vaccine and placebo recipients, consistent with only spike being contained in the vaccine. According to the authors, total T cell responses may have been underestimated by the TCR breadth and depth analyses. After vaccination, substantial breadth of spike-specific CD8+ and CD4+ T cell responses was reported. Higher spike-specific TCR breadth was observed in Ad26.COV2.S recipients than in placebo recipients (P = 0.0014).

TCRbeta CDR3 regions were sequenced with the immunoSEQ Assay. After extraction, genomic DNA underwent amplification by bias-controlled multiplex PCR, followed by high-throughput sequencing. The published analysis was carried out like this. To quantify the absolute abundance of every unique TCRbeta CDR3 region, sequences were collapsed and filtered. Usable DNA was measured by amplifying reference genes present in all nucleated cells, and TCRbeta template counts were normalized to that usable DNA to estimate T cell fraction. Repertoire TCRs were annotated as SARS-CoV-2-specific when V gene, CDR3 amino acid sequence and J gene were exactly matched to a known reactive TCR set. MIRA supplied the reference SARS-CoV-2 TCR set, which was filtered for enrichment in COVID-19-positive ImmuneCODE repertoires so that public or cross-reactive TCRs were removed. Using the MIRA antigens, annotated TCRs were further analysed by specific ORF or by position within an ORF. Breadth was defined as annotated unique rearrangements over total unique productive rearrangements; depth was the summed frequency of those rearrangements. Two-sided Wilcoxon rank-sum tests were applied when comparing TCR breadth between groups. TCRdb holds this immuneACCESS table with in-frame rearrangements only. Some clones are missing; in checked studies, unresolved V genes explain under half, and the rest has no known cause. V, J and clone size derive from that table, while D and trimming were established from the DNA sequence. This sample holds roughly 410,000 clones; about 80% were observed only once. Clones ranked in the top ten supply roughly 7.4% of the sample.

Counted from cysteine to phenylalanine, this CDR3 has 13 amino acids. Only the CDR3 region is kept as DNA, spanning 39 bases read in frame from base 1. CDR1 and CDR2, per the germline V gene (reference sequence), are SEHNR and FQNEAQ. The trim is 0 bases for V and 6 bases for J, with a gap of 8 bases between the germline ends. Details on this clone: The antigen this receptor binds is unknown. No much larger clone exists at a distance of one base, and base qualities are not known.

Reading the label with the study, this specimen's treatment or condition is: 15 to 20 received Ad26.COV2.S at low or high dose, single or two shots; 5 received placebo; per-sample allocation not given. Repertoires of vaccine and placebo recipients were sequenced from samples taken on day 63 after the first injection. Cohort 1b enrolled about two dozen adults aged 18-55 years at a single site in Boston, USA, between 29 July and 7 August 2020. Ad26.COV2.S was a replication-incompetent adenovirus type 26 vector that expressed a prefusion-stabilized SARS-CoV-2 spike protein derived from the original Wuhan strain.

Material: peripheral blood, obtained in a trial of Ad26.COV2.S vaccine versus placebo. The chain couples TRBV7-9 to TRBJ1-1, with the D segment identity uncertain. The clonotype comes from a person between 18 and 65 years old who received the Ad26.COV2.S COVID-19 vaccine or a placebo. The nucleotide sequence reads as follows: TGTGCCAGCAGCTTAGCGGGCCCTTCTGAAGCTTTCTTT. Its coded protein is CASSLAGPSEAFF.